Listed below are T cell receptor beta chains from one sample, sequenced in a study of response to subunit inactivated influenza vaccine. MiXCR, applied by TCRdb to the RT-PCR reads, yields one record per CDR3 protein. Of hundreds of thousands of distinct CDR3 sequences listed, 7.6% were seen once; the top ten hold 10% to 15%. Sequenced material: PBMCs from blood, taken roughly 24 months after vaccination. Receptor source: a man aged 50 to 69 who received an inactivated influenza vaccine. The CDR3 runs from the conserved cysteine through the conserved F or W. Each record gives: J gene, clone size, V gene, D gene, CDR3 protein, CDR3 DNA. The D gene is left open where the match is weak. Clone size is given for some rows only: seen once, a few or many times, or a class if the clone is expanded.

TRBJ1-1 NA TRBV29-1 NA CSAPEGQATEAFF TGCAGCGCCCCAGAGGGGCAGGCCACTGAAGCTTTCTTT
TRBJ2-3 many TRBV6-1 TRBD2 CASSELLAATSDTQYF TGTGCCAGCAGTGAATTACTAGCGGCAACATCAGATACGCAGTATTTT
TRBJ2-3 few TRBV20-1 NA CSASRLPTDTQYF TGCAGTGCTAGTCGGCTACCCACAGATACGCAGTATTTT
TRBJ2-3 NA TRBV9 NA CASSVGDGTDTQYF TGTGCCAGCAGCGTAGGAGACGGCACAGATACGCAGTATTTT
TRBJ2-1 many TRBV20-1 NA CSARDVGGASYNEQFF TGCAGTGCTAGAGATGTAGGGGGGGCCTCCTACAATGAGCAGTTCTTC
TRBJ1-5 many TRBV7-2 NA CASSLYNQPQHF TGTGCCAGCAGCTTATATAATCAGCCCCAGCATTTT
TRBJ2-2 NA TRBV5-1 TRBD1 CASSGGQANTGELFF TGCGCCAGCAGCGGGGGACAGGCGAACACCGGGGAGCTGTTTTTT
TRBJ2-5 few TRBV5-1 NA CASSLAVGREETQYF TGCGCCAGCAGCTTGGCCGTGGGCCGAGAAGAGACCCAGTACTTC
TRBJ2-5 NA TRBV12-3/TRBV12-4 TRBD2 CASSSGNIKETQYF TGTGCCAGCAGTAGCGGGAATATTAAAGAGACCCAGTACTTC
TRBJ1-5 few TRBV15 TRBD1 CATSGGTGENQPQHF TGTGCCACCAGCGGCGGGACAGGGGAAAATCAGCCCCAGCATTTT
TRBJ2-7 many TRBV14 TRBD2 CASSQETSGRIYEQYF TGTGCCAGCAGCCAAGAGACTAGCGGGAGAATCTACGAGCAGTACTTC
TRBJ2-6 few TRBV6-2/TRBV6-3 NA CASSAPPAGANVLTF TGTGCCAGCAGTGCACCTCCCGCTGGGGCCAACGTCCTGACTTTC
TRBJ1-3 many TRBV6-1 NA CASSPSGGSSGNTIYF TGTGCCAGCAGTCCCTCTGGGGGAAGCTCTGGAAACACCATATATTTT
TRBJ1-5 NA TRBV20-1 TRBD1 CSARDLGRGTGSNQPQHF TGCAGTGCTAGAGATTTAGGCAGGGGGACTGGGAGCAATCAGCCCCAGCATTTT
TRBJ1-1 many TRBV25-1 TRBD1 CATGTGTNTEAFF TGTGCCACCGGGACAGGGACTAACACTGAAGCTTTCTTT
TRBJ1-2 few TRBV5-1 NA CASSLVRGYGYTF TGCGCCAGCAGCTTGGTTAGGGGCTATGGCTACACCTTC
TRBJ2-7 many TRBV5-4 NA CASSFAGAYSYEQYF TGTGCCAGCAGCTTCGCCGGGGCATATTCCTACGAGCAGTACTTC
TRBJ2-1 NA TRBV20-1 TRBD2 CSARARRTRTSGNLEQFF TGCAGTGCTAGAGCTCGCCGTACTAGGACTAGCGGAAACCTTGAGCAGTTCTTC
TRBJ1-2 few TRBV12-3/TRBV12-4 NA CASSSLRSGYGYTF TGTGCCAGCAGTAGTCTTCGATCAGGTTATGGCTACACCTTC
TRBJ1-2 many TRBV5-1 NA CASSPTTYGYTF TGCGCCAGCAGTCCCACGACCTATGGCTACACCTTC
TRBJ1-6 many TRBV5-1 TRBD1 CASSPGTGSAGSPLHF TGCGCCAGCAGCCCGGGGACAGGATCGGCCGGGTCACCCCTCCACTTT
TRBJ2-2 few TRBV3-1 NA CASSQDLWAEKSGELFF TGTGCCAGCAGCCAAGATCTGTGGGCAGAAAAATCCGGGGAGCTGTTTTTT
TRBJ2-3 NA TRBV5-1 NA CASSSDEVRGADTQYF TGCGCCAGCAGCTCTGACGAGGTTCGTGGTGCAGATACGCAGTATTTT
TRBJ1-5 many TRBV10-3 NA CAISEGQRNQPQHF TGTGCCATCAGTGAGGGACAGAGGAATCAGCCCCAGCATTTT
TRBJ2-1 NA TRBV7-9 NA CASSRREALHEQFF TGTGCCAGCAGTCGACGGGAAGCTCTGCATGAGCAGTTCTTC
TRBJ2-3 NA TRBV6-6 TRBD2 CASHSGNTDTQYF TGTGCCAGCCATAGCGGGAACACAGATACGCAGTATTTT
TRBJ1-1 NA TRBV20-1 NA CSAPLRVNTEAFF TGCAGTGCTCCTCTCAGAGTTAACACTGAAGCTTTCTTT